This TCR beta chain was recorded in a study of identical twins. General study points: Donors were not followed over many years; analysis was cross-sectional.

Trimming stripped 5 bases from V and 5 bases from J, with 10 bases between. The CDR3 contains 12 residues. Per the germline V gene, CDR1 is SGDLS and CDR2 is YYNGEE. TCRdb re-analysed the 5' RACE reads in MiXCR, keeping a single row per CDR3 protein. The repertoire holds under 350,000 distinct CDR3 sequences, 7.5% to 9.5% seen once, with 5.5% to 9% in the top ten. This clonotype was found a few times. Its specificity is not known. The data also belong to a second study, concerning yellow fever vaccine responses in identical twins.

The specimen sequenced was CD8+ T cells sorted from blood. The sequence derives from a woman aged 18-29 years in good health. This chain connects TRBV9 to TRBJ2-5, with a tentative D call TRBD1 (5 bases). For the CDR3, the DNA is TGTGCCAGCAGAGGGGTCTCGGAGACCCAGTACTTC. It codes for CASRGVSETQYF.